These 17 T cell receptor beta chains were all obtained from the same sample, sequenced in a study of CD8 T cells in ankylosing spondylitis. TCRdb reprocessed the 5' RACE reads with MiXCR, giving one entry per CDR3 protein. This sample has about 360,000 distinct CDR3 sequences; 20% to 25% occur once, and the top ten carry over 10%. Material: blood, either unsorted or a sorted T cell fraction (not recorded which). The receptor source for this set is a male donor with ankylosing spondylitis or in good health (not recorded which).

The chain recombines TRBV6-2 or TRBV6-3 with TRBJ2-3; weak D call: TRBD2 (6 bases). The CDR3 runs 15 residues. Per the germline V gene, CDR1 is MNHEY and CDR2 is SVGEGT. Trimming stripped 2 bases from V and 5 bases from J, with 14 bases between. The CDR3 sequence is CASSYRRLVIDTQYF. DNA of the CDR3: TGTGCCAGCAGTTACCGTCGACTAGTGATAGATACGCAGTATTTT.

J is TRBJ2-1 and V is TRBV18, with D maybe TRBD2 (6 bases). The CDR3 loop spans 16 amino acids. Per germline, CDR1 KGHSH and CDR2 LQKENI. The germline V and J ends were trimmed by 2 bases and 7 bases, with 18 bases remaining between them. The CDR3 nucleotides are TGTGCCAGCTCACCAGGGACTGTTGAGGGGTGGAATGAGCAGTTCTTC. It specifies CASSPGTVEGWNEQFF.

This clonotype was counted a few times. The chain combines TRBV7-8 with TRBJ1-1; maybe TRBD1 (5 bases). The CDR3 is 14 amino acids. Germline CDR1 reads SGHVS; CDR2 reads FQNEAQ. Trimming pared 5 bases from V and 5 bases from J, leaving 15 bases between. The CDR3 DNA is TGTGCCAGCAGCCCCAGGGAATTAGGGACTGAAGCTTTCTTT. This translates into CASSPRELGTEAFF.

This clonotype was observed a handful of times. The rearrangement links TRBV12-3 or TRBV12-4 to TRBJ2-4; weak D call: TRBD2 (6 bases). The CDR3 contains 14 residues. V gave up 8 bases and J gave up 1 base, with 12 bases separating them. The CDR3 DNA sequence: TGTGCCAGCGGGCGCGGGGTTGCCAAAAACATTCAGTACTTC. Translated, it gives CASGRGVAKNIQYF.

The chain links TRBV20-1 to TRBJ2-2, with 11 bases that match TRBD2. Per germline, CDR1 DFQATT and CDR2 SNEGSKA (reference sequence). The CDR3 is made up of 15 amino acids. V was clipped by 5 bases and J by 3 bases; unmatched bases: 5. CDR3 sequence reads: CSAPLAGGYTGELFF. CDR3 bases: TGCAGTGCTCCTCTAGCGGGGGGCTACACCGGGGAGCTGTTTTTT.

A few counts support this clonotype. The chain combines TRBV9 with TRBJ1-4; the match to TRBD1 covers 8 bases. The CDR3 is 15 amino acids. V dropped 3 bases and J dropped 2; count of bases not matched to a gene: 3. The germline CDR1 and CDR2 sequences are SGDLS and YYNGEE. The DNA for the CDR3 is TGTGCCAGCAGCGGGAGACAGGGGACTAATGAAAAACTGTTTTTT. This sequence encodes CASSGRQGTNEKLFF.

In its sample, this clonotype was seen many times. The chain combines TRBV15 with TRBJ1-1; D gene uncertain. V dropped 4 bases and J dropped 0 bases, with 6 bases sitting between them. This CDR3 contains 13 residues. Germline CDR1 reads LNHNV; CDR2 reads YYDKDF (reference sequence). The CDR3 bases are TGTGCCACCAGCACCCTTCTGAACACTGAAGCTTTCTTT. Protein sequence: CATSTLLNTEAFF.

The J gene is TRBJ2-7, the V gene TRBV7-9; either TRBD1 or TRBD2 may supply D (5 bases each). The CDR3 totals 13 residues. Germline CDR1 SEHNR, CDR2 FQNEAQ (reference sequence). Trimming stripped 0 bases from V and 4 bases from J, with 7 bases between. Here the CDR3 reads CASSLAGDYEQYF. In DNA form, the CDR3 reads TGTGCCAGCAGCTTAGCGGGGGATTACGAGCAGTACTTC.

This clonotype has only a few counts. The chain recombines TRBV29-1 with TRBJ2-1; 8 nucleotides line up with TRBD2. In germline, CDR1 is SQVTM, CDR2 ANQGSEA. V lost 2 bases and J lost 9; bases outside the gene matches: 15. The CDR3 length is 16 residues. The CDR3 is CSVERLAGSHIGEQFF. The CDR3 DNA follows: TGCAGCGTTGAAAGGCTAGCGGGCTCCCACATCGGTGAGCAGTTCTTC.

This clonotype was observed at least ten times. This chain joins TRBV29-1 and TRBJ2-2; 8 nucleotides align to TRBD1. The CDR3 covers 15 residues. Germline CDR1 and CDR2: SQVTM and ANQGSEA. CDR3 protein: CNHAEGQGNTGELFF. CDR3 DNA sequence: TGCAACCATGCAGAAGGACAGGGAAACACCGGGGAGCTGTTTTTT.

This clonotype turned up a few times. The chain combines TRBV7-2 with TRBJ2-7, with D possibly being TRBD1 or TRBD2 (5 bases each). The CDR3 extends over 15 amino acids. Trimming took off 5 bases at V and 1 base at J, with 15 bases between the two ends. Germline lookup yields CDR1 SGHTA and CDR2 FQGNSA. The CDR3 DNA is TGTGCCAGCAGCCCACGGTTGGGGGAATCCTACGAGCAGTACTTC. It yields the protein CASSPRLGESYEQYF.

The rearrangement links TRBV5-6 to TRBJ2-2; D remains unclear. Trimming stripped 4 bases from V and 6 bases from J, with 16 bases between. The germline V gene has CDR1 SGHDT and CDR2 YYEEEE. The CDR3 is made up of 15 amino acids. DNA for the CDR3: TGTGCCAGCAGCCCAACCGTTGGGGTCGCCGGGGAGCTGTTTTTT. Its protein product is CASSPTVGVAGELFF.

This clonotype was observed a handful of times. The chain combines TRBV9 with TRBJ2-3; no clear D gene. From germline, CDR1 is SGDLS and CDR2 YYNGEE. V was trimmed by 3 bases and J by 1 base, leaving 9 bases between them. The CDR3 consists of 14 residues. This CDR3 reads CASSGNRGTDTQYF. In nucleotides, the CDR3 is TGTGCCAGCAGCGGAAACAGAGGCACAGATACGCAGTATTTT.

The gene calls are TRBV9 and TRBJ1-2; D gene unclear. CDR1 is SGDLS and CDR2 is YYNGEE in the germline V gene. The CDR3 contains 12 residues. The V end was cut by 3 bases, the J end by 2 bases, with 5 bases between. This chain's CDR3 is CASSEINYGYTF. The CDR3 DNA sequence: TGTGCCAGCAGCGAAATCAACTATGGCTACACCTTC.

CDR3 loop: CASSSGVEGFVGYGYTF. CDR3 coding DNA: TGTGCCAGCAGCTCCGGGGTGGAGGGGTTCGTCGGGTATGGCTACACCTTC. This chain connects TRBV7-9 to TRBJ1-2; weak D call: TRBD1 (5 bases). CDR1 and CDR2 (germline): SEHNR, FQNEAQ (reference sequence). Trimming stripped 4 bases from V and 5 bases from J, with 23 bases between. The CDR3 extends over 17 amino acids.

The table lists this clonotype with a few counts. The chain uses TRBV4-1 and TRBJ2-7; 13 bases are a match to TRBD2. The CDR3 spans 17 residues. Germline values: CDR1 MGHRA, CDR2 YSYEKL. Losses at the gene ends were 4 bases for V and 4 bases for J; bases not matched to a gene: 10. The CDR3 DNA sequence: TGCGCCAGCAGCCCTTCCGGACTAGCGGGGGCCCCTTACGAGCAGTACTTC. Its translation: CASSPSGLAGAPYEQYF.

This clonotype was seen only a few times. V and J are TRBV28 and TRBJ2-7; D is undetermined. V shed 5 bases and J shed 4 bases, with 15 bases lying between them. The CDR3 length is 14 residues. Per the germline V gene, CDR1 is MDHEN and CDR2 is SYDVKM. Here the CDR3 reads CASSPSLSPYEQYF. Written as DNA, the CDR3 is TGTGCCAGCAGTCCTTCTTTGTCCCCGTACGAGCAGTACTTC. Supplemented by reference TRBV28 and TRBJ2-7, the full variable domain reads DVKVTQSSRYLVKRTGEKVFLECVQDMDHENMFWYRQDPGLGLRLIYFSYDVKMKEKGDIPEGYSVSREKKERFSLILESASTNQTSMYLCASSPSLSPYEQYFGPGTRLTVT.